Detailed here is one TCR beta chain. At one end the junction does not follow the germline gene, possibly because of a read error. This CDR3 spans 13 amino acids. Germline assignment: CDR1 ENHRY and CDR2 SYGVKD. Profiling relied on immunoSEQ multiplex PCR, and the TCRdb table lists in-frame clones only, not all of them. Here the sample spans approximately 120,000 clones, 80% to 90% being singletons. This entry comes from a study of blood T cell repertoires in COVID-19. Study context: The United States, Italy and Spain provided the acute and convalescent COVID-19 samples. The analysed material was cDNA or gDNA that came from T cells, B-cell-depleted T cells, or PBMCs.

The genes are TRBV10-3 and TRBJ2-5; TRBD1 aligns across 7 bases. This clonotype originated in a human donor in a cohort sampled during active COVID-19. Sequences were obtained from peripheral blood. For the CDR3, the DNA is TGTGCCATCAGATGGGACAGCCAAGAGGCCCAGTACTTC. As protein: CAIRWDSQEAQYF.